The next 6 T cell receptor beta chains were all read from a single sample in a study of early T cells in non-severe SARS-CoV-2 infection. TCRdb processed the 5' RACE reads anew with MiXCR; each CDR3 protein has one entry. In the table there are 35,000 to 50,000 distinct CDR3 sequences, approximately 7.1% of which are singletons. The sequenced material came from whole blood. Source of these receptors: an adult who was a healthcare worker with PCR-confirmed SARS-CoV-2 infection or an uninfected control (not recorded which).

This clonotype has only a few counts. This rearrangement joins TRBV6-6 to TRBJ1-2; D call uncertain. Trimming shortened V by 2 bases and J by 3 bases, and 10 bases separated the two germline ends. The CDR3 is 14 amino acids. Germline CDR1 is MNHNY and CDR2 is SVGAGI (reference sequence). The chain's CDR3 is CASSYRGGDYGYTF. The CDR3 DNA is TGTGCCAGCAGTTACAGAGGTGGGGACTATGGCTACACCTTC.

This clonotype showed up just a few times. The rearrangement uses TRBV10-3 and TRBJ2-2; D uncertain. This CDR3 contains 16 residues. V was pared by 0 bases and J by 1 base, with 9 bases between. Per the germline V gene, CDR1 is ENHRY and CDR2 is SYGVKD. Here the CDR3 DNA reads TGTGCCATCAGTGAGTCTGTTGGTCGGAACACCGGGGAGCTGTTTTTT. Translation: CAISESVGRNTGELFF.

V gene TRBV5-1 combines with J gene TRBJ2-2, with D perhaps TRBD1 (6 bases). V shed 4 bases and J shed 6 bases, with 13 bases lying between them. CDR1 and CDR2 from the germline V gene are SGHRS and YFSETQ. The CDR3 contains 14 residues. The CDR3 reads CASSAKQGSGELFF. The CDR3 DNA reads TGCGCCAGCAGCGCCAAACAGGGATCCGGGGAGCTGTTTTTT.

The chain has TRBV20-1 and TRBJ2-3; no definite D call. Trimming removed 0 bases from V and 6 bases from J, with 4 bases in between. The V gene's germline CDR1 is DFQATT and CDR2 SNEGSKA (reference sequence). The CDR3 sequence is 11 residues long. The CDR3 sequence: CSAREGDTQYF. The CDR3 coding sequence is TGCAGTGCTAGAGAGGGGGATACGCAGTATTTT.

This clonotype has ten or more counts. The chain uses TRBV4-3 and TRBJ1-2; D may be TRBD1 (6 bases). The germline V gene has CDR1 LGHNA and CDR2 YSLEER. V dropped 0 bases and J dropped 4 bases, with 12 bases sitting between them. The CDR3 has 15 amino acids. The CDR3 DNA is TGCGCCAGCAGCCAAGATCTTGGACAGACCTATGGCTACACCTTC. Translation gives CASSQDLGQTYGYTF.

This clonotype was detected only a few times. The chain employs TRBV14 and TRBJ1-1; D unclear. In germline, CDR1 is SGHDN, CDR2 FVKESK. Between the trimmed V and J ends, which lost 8 bases and 4 bases, there was a span of 8 bases. The length of the CDR3 is 11 residues. CDR3 in amino acids: CASARSTEAFF. The CDR3 nucleotides are TGTGCCAGCGCAAGGAGCACTGAAGCTTTCTTT.